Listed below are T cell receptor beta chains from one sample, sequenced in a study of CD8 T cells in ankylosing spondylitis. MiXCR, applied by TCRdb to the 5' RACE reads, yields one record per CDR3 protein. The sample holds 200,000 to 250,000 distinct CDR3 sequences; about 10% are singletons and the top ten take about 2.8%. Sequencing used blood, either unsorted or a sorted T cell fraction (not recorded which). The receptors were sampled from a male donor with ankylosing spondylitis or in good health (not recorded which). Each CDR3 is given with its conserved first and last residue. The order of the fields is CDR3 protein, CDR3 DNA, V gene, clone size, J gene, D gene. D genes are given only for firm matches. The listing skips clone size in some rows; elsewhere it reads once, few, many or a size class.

CDR3aa: CASSPTSSSYNEQFF
CDR3nt: TGTGCCAGCAGCCCTACTTCGAGCTCCTACAATGAGCAGTTCTTC
v_gene: TRBV3-1
abundance: many
j_gene: TRBJ2-1
d_gene: -

CDR3aa: CASSPYRTTTDTQYF
CDR3nt: TGTGCCAGTAGTCCCTACCGGACTACCACAGATACGCAGTATTTT
v_gene: TRBV19
abundance: few
j_gene: TRBJ2-3
d_gene: -

CDR3aa: CSARGLAAHEQFF
CDR3nt: TGCAGTGCCCGGGGACTAGCGGCACATGAGCAGTTCTTC
v_gene: TRBV20-1
abundance: -
j_gene: TRBJ2-1
d_gene: TRBD2

CDR3aa: CATSSASAGAYEQYF
CDR3nt: TGTGCCACCAGTTCTGCCTCGGCCGGTGCCTACGAGCAGTACTTC
v_gene: TRBV15
abundance: many
j_gene: TRBJ2-7
d_gene: -

CDR3aa: CATDGQTYNEQFF
CDR3nt: TGTGCCACCGACGGACAGACCTACAATGAGCAGTTCTTC
v_gene: TRBV25-1
abundance: many
j_gene: TRBJ2-1
d_gene: -

CDR3aa: CASRDRGNEKLFF
CDR3nt: TGTGCCAGCAGGGACAGGGGTAATGAAAAACTGTTTTTT
v_gene: TRBV6-1
abundance: -
j_gene: TRBJ1-4
d_gene: TRBD1

CDR3aa: CACNVAQGETQYF
CDR3nt: TGTGCCTGCAACGTAGCACAGGGGGAGACCCAGTACTTC
v_gene: TRBV9
abundance: -
j_gene: TRBJ2-5
d_gene: TRBD1

CDR3aa: CASSFGTQGMNTEAFF
CDR3nt: TGCGCCAGCAGCTTTGGCACCCAGGGGATGAACACTGAAGCTTTCTTT
v_gene: TRBV5-1
abundance: few
j_gene: TRBJ1-1
d_gene: -

CDR3aa: CASSYPGTTTNTGELFF
CDR3nt: TGTGCCAGCAGTTATCCCGGGACTACCACGAACACCGGGGAGCTGTTTTTT
v_gene: TRBV6-2/TRBV6-3
abundance: few
j_gene: TRBJ2-2
d_gene: TRBD2

CDR3aa: CASSPDSSYNEQFF
CDR3nt: TGCGCCAGCAGCCCGGACTCCTCCTACAATGAGCAGTTCTTC
v_gene: TRBV5-1
abundance: many
j_gene: TRBJ2-1
d_gene: -